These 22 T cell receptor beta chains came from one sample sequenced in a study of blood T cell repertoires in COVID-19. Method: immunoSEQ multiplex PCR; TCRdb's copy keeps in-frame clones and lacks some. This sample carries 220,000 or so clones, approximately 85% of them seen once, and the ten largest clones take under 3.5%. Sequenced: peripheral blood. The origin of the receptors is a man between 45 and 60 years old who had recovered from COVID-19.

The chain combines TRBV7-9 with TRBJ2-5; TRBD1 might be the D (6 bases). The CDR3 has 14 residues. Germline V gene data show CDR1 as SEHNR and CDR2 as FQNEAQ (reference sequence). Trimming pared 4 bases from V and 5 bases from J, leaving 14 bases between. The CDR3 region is CASSYGPQGETQYF. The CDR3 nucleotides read TGTGCCAGCAGCTACGGGCCCCAGGGGGAGACCCAGTACTTC.

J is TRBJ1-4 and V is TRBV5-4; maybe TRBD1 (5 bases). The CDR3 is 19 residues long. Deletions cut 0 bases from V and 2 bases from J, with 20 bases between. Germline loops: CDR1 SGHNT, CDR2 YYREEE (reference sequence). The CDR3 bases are TGTGCCAGCAGCTTGGGGATCGTAAGGAGCGGGACTACTAATGAAAAACTGTTTTTT. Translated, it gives CASSLGIVRSGTTNEKLFF.

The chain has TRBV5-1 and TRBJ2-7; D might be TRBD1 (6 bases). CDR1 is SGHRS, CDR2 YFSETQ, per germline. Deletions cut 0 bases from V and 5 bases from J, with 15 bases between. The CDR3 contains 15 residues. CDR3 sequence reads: CASSLALQGSNEQYF. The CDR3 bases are TGCGCCAGCAGCTTGGCGTTGCAGGGGAGTAACGAGCAGTACTTC.

CDR3 sequence (DNA): TGTGCCAGCAGCGTAGTTCACGGGACTAGCGGGCCCCTGAGCTCCTACAATGAGCAGTTCTTC. This translates into CASSVVHGTSGPLSSYNEQFF. J is TRBJ2-1 and V is TRBV9; 12 bases line up with TRBD2. J lost 0 bases, V lost 0 bases, and 13 bases had no gene match. CDR3 length equals 21 residues. Per germline, CDR1 SGDLS and CDR2 YYNGEE. The full variable domain, rest sourced from reference TRBV9 and TRBJ2-1, is DSGVTQTPKHLITATGQRVTLRCSPRSGDLSVYWYQQSLDQGLQFLIQYYNGEERAKGNILERFSAQQFPDLHSELNLSSLELGDSALYFCASSVVHGTSGPLSSYNEQFFGPGTRLTVL.

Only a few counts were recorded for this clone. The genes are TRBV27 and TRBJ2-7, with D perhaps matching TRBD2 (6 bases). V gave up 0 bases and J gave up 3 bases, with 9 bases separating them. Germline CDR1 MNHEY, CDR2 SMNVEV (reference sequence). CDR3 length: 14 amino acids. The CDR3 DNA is TGTGCCAGCAGTTTATCGGCGACTAGCTACGAGCAGTACTTC. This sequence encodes CASSLSATSYEQYF.

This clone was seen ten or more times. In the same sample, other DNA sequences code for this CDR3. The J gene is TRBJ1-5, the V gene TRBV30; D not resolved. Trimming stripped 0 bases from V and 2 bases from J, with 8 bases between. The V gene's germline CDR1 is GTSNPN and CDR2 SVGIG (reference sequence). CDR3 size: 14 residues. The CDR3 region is CAWSVQMRNQPQHF. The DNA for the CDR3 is TGTGCCTGGAGTGTACAGATGCGCAATCAGCCCCAGCATTTT.

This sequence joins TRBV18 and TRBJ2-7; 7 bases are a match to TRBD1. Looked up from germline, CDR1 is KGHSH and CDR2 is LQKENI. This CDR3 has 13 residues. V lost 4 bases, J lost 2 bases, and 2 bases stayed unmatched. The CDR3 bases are TGTGCCAGCTCACAGACAGGGACCTACGAGCAGTACTTC. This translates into CASSQTGTYEQYF. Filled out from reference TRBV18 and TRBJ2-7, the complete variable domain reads NAGVMQNPRHLVRRRGQEARLRCSPMKGHSHVYWYRQLPEEGLKFMVYLQKENIIDESGMPKERFSAEFPKEGPSILRIQQVVRGDSAAYFCASSQTGTYEQYFGPGTRLTVT.

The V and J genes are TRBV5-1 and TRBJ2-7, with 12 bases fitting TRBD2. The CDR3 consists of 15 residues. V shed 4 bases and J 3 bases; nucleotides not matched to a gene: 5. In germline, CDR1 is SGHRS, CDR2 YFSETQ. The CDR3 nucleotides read TGCGCCAGCAGCCAACTAGCGGGAGGCCTCTACGAGCAGTACTTC. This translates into CASSQLAGGLYEQYF.

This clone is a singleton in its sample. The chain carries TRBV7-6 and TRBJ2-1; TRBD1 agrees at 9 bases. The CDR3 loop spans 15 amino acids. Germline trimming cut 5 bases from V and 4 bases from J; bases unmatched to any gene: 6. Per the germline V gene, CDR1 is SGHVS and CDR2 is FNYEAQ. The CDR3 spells CASSPQTGGYNEQFF. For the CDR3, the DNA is TGTGCCAGCAGCCCTCAGACAGGGGGTTACAATGAGCAGTTCTTC.

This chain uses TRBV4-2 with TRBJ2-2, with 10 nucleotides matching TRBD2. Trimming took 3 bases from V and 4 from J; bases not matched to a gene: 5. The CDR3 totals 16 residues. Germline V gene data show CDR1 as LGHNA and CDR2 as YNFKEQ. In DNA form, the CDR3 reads TGTGCCAGCAGCCACCTAGCGGGAGACGCCACCGGGGAGCTGTTTTTT. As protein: CASSHLAGDATGELFF.

The CDR3 loop reads CASSLAVPGYEQYF. The CDR3 coding sequence is TGTGCCAGCAGCTTAGCGGTCCCAGGGTACGAGCAGTACTTC. The chain joins TRBV28 to TRBJ2-7, with D maybe TRBD2 (6 bases). The CDR3 length is 14 residues. With 6 bases removed from V and 4 bases from J, the gap between germline ends came to 16 bases. Germline assignment: CDR1 MDHEN and CDR2 SYDVKM.

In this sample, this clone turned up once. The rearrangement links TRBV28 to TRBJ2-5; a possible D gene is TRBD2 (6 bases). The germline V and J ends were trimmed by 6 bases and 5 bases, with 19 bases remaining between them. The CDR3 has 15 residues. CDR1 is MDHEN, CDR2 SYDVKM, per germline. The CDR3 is CASSPSGEVGETQYF. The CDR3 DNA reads TGTGCCAGCAGCCCTTCGGGGGAGGTTGGGGAGACCCAGTACTTC.

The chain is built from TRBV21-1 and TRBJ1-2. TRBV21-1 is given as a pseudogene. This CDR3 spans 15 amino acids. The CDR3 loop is CASSKALEGGHGYTF. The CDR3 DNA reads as TGTGCCAGCAGCAAAGCGCTTGAGGGGGGGCATGGCTACACCTTC.

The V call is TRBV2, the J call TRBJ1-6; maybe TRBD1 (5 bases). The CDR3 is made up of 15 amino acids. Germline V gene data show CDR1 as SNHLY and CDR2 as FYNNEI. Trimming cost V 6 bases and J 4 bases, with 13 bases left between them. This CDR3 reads CASREDKTYNSPLHF. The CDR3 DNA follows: TGTGCCAGCAGAGAGGACAAAACGTATAATTCACCCCTCCACTTT. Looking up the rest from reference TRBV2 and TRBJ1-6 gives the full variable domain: EPEVTQTPSHQVTQMGQEVILRCVPISNHLYFYWYRQILGQKVEFLVSFYNNEISEKSEIFDDQFSVERPDGSNFTLKIRSTKLEDSAMYFCASREDKTYNSPLHFGNGTRLTVT.

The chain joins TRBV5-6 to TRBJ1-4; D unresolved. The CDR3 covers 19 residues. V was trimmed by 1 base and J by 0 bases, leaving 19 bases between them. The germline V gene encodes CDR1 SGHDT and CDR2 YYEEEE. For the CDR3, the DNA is TGTGCCAGCAGCTTGTCGAGTCAATACGCCCGGTCAACTAATGAAAAACTGTTTTTT. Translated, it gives CASSLSSQYARSTNEKLFF.

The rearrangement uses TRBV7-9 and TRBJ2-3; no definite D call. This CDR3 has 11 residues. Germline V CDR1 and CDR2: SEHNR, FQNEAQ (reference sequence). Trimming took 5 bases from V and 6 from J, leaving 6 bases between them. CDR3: CASSLRDTQYF. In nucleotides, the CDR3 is TGTGCCAGCAGCCTCAGGGATACGCAGTATTTT. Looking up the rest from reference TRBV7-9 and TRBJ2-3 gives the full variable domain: DTGVSQNPRHKITKRGQNVTFRCDPISEHNRLYWYRQTLGQGPEFLTYFQNEAQLEKSRLLSDRFSAERPKGSFSTLEIQRTEQGDSAMYLCASSLRDTQYFGPGTRLTVL.

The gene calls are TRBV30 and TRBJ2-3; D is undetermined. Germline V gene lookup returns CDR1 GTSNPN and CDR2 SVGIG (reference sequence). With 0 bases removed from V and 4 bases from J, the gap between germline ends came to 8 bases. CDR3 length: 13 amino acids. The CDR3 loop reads CAWSVRRADTQYF. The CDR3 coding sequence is TGTGCCTGGAGTGTACGCCGCGCAGATACGCAGTATTTT.

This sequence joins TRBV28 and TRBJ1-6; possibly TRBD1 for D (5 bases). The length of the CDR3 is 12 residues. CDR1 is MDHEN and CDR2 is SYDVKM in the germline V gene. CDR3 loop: CAAFGGVSPLHF. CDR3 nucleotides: TGTGCAGCCTTCGGGGGGGTTTCACCCCTCCACTTT.

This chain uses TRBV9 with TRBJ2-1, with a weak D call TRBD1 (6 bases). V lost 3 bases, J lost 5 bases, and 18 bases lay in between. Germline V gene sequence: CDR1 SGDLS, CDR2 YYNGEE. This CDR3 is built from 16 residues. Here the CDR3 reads CASSDRTGHSNNEQFF. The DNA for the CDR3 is TGTGCCAGCAGCGACCGAACAGGGCACTCGAACAATGAGCAGTTCTTC.

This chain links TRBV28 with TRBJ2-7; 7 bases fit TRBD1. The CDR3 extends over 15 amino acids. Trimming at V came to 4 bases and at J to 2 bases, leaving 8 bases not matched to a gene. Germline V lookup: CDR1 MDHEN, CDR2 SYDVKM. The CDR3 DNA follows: TGTGCCAGCAGTTCCCCCCGACAGGGCGCCTACGAGCAGTACTTC. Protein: CASSSPRQGAYEQYF.

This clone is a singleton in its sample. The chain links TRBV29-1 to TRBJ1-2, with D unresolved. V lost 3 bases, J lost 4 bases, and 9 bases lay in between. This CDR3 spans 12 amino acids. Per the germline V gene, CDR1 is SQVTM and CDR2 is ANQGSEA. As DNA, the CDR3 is TGCAGCGTTGAGGAGACGCCCTATGGCTACACCTTC. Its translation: CSVEETPYGYTF.

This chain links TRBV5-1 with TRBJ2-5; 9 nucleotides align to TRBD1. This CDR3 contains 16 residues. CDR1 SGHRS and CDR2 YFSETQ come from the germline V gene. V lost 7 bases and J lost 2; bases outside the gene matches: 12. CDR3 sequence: CASQGQGRPYQETQYF. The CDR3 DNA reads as TGCGCCAGCCAAGGACAGGGGCGCCCCTATCAAGAGACCCAGTACTTC.